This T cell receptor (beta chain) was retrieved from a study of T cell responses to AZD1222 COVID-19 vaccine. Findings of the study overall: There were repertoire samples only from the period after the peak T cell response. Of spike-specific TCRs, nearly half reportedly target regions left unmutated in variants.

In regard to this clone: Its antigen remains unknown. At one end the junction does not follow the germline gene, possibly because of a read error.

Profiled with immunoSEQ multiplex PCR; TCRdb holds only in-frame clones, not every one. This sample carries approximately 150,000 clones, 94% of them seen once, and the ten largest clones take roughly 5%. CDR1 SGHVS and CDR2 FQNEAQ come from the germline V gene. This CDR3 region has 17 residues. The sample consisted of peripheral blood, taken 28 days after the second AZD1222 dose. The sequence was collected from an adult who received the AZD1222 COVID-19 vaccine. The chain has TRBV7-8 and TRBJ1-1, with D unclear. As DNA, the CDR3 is TGTGCCAGCAGCTCTCGACGGGCCATGGATTTGAAAACTGAAGCTTTCTTT. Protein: CASSSRRAMDLKTEAFF.